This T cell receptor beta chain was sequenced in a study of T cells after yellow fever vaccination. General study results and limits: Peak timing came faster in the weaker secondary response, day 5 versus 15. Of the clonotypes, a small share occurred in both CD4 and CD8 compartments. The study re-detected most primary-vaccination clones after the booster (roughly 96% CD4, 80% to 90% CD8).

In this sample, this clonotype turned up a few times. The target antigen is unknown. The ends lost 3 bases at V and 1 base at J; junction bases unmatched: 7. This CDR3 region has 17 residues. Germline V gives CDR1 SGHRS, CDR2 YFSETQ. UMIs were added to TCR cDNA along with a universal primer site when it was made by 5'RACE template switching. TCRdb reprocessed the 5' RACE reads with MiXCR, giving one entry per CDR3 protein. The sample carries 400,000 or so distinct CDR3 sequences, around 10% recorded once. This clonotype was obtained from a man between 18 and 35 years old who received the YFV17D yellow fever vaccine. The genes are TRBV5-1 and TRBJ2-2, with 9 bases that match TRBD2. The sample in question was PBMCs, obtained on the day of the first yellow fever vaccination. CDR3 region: CASSSTIAGVNTGELFF. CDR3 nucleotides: TGCGCCAGCAGCTCGACGATAGCGGGGGTGAACACCGGGGAGCTGTTTTTT.